The clone carrying this TCR beta chain was detected only a few times. Its antigen is not identified. Vbeta (60) and Jbeta (13) primers were used in the PCR. As originally analysed: The count from a later analysis was 60 million to 85 million unique TCR beta chains, 9.5 million to 13 million of them shared. Sequenced by immunoSEQ multiplex PCR; TCRdb stores in-frame clones only, minus some. That table is the source of V, J and clone size, and D and trimming were worked out from the DNA. The repertoire consists of about 140,000 clones, with about 84% occurring once and the leading ten covering 2% to 2.5%. This entry belongs to a study of cytomegalovirus exposure and HLA in healthy donors. The study, taken as a whole, reports: Immune exposure data for these donors was limited to CMV serostatus. Later genetic work tied a missense DCLRE1C variant to beta-chain V and J trimming. Researchers reportedly found TCR beta sequences accurately predicted most subjects' HLA-A and HLA-B alleles.

Germline values: CDR1 LNHNV, CDR2 YYDKDF (reference sequence). The CDR3 extends over 14 amino acids. J lost 8 bases, V lost 1 base, and 6 bases had no gene match. Sequencing used PBMCs. This chain links TRBV15 with TRBJ2-3; 7 positions match TRBD2. The TCR comes from a man between 50 and 59 years old in good health and CMV-seronegative. Written as DNA, the CDR3 is TGTGCCACCAGCAGAGGGGGGGGACCAGGTACGCAGTATTTT. This codes for CATSRGGGPGTQYF.